This T cell receptor beta chain was sequenced in a study of glioma-infiltrating T cells after dendritic cell vaccination. Across the whole study: Patients received autologous tumor lysate-pulsed dendritic cell vaccination between the early 2000s and the early 2010s. Autologous tumor lysate was loaded overnight onto monocyte-derived dendritic cells grown 6 to 7 days with IL-4 and GM-CSF.

From germline, CDR1 is KGHSH and CDR2 LQKENI. The CDR3 loop spans 14 amino acids. V was shortened by 5 bases and J by 4 bases, with 15 bases between the two germline ends. Repertoires were generated with immunoSEQ multiplex PCR, while TCRdb's copy carries only in-frame clones and drops some. The table has approximately 92,000 clones, less than 90% seen once. As for time point: after dendritic cell vaccination, including at tumor progression/relapse. PBMC sampling occurred before vaccination, two weeks after the third dose, and at progression. The sequence derives from a human donor with glioblastoma. The sample consisted of blood, taken after dendritic cell vaccination. V gene TRBV18 combines with J gene TRBJ2-7, with D possibly being TRBD2 (5 bases). The CDR3 here is CASSGLAGSYEQYF. The CDR3 DNA reads TGTGCCAGCTCAGGACTGGCAGGATCATACGAGCAGTACTTC.